These 5 T cell receptor beta chains came from one sample sequenced in a study of T cells in Graves' hyperthyroidism and ophthalmopathy. Amplification yielded TCR beta CDR3 regions, with RNA transcripts as the source. Primed by the HTBI set, a first-round RT-PCR was run on the TCR CDR3. TCRdb independently ran MiXCR on the multiplex PCR reads; one entry per CDR3 protein. The table lists 640,000 or so distinct CDR3 sequences, roughly 14% of them singletons. The sequenced material came from blood. These receptor sequences come from a woman in her thirties or forties with Graves' ophthalmopathy.

V gene TRBV5-8 combines with J gene TRBJ1-2; D not resolved. The CDR3 totals 14 residues. Trimming shortened V by 2 bases and J by 0 bases, and 8 bases separated the two germline ends. Germline V gives CDR1 SGHTS, CDR2 YDEGEE. CDR3 in amino acids: CASSFQASNYGYTF. In DNA, the CDR3 is TGTGCCAGCAGCTTCCAGGCCTCTAACTATGGCTACACCTTC.

This clonotype was recorded a few times. V gene TRBV20-1 combines with J gene TRBJ2-3, with 14 bases fitting TRBD2. The CDR3 length is 17 residues. Germline lookup yields CDR1 DFQATT and CDR2 SNEGSKA (reference sequence). V lost 1 base and J lost 6; bases outside the gene matches: 9. The CDR3 is CSARALRLAGGPDTQYF. The CDR3 DNA reads as TGCAGTGCTAGAGCACTCAGACTAGCGGGAGGGCCGGATACGCAGTATTTT.

This clonotype was seen many times. The gene calls are TRBV19 and TRBJ1-5; 8 bases are a match to TRBD1. CDR3 length equals 14 residues. J gave up 7 bases and V 5 bases, and 7 bases lay outside the gene matches. In germline, CDR1 is LNHDA, CDR2 SQIVND (reference sequence). CDR3 sequence (DNA): TGTGCCAGTAGTTTGGACAGGGAGCGACAGCCCCAGCATTTT. Translating gives CASSLDRERQPQHF.

This chain joins TRBV11-1 and TRBJ1-1, with 7 nucleotides matching TRBD1. CDR1 is SGHAT, CDR2 FQDESV, per germline (reference sequence). With 2 bases clipped from V and 1 base from J, the junction kept 13 bases outside the gene matches. This CDR3 is built from 18 residues. DNA of the CDR3: TGTGCCAGCAGCTTACCTTTTGGGACAGCACTTTCGAACACTGAAGCTTTCTTT. It translates to CASSLPFGTALSNTEAFF.

The V call is TRBV20-1, the J call TRBJ1-3; D is possibly TRBD1 (5 bases). V lost 3 bases to trimming and J lost 4 bases, with 10 bases between them. The CDR3 covers 13 residues. Germline CDR1 is DFQATT and CDR2 is SNEGSKA (reference sequence). The DNA for the CDR3 is TGCAGTGCTAGCAGGGCTGCAGGAAACACCATATATTTT. Protein product: CSASRAAGNTIYF.